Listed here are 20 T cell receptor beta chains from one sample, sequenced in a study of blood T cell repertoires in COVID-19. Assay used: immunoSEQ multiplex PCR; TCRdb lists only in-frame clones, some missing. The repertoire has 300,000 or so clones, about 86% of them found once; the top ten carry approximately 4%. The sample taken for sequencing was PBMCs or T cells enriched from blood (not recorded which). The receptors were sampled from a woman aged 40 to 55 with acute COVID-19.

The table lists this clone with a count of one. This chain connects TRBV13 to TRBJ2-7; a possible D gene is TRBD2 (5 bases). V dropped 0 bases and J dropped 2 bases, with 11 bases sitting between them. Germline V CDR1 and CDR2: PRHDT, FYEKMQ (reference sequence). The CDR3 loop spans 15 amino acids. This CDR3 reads CASSLGPEETYEQYF. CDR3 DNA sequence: TGTGCCAGCAGCTTAGGCCCGGAGGAAACCTACGAGCAGTACTTC. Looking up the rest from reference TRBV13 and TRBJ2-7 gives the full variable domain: AAGVIQSPRHLIKEKRETATLKCYPIPRHDTVYWYQQGPGQDPQFLISFYEKMQSDKGSIPDRFSAQQFSDYHSELNMSSLELGDSALYFCASSLGPEETYEQYFGPGTRLTVT.

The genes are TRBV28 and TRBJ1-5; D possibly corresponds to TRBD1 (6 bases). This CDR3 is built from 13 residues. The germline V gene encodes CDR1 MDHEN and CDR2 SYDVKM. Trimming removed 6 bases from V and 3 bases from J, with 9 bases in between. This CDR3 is CASRTGFNQPQHF. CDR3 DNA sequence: TGTGCCAGCAGAACAGGGTTCAATCAGCCCCAGCATTTT.

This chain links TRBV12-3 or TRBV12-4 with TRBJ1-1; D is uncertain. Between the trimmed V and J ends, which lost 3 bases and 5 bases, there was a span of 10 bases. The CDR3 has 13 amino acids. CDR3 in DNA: TGTGCCAGCAGTTTTTCCAGGTCTACTGAAGCTTTCTTT. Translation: CASSFSRSTEAFF.

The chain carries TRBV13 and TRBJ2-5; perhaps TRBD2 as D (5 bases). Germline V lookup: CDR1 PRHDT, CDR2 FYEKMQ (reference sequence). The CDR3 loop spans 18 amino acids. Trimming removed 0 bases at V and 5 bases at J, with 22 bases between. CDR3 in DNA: TGTGCCAGCAGCTTAGGAACGAAACTAGGGCGGAGGCGGGAGACCCAGTACTTC. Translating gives CASSLGTKLGRRRETQYF. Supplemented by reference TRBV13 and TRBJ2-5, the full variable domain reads AAGVIQSPRHLIKEKRETATLKCYPIPRHDTVYWYQQGPGQDPQFLISFYEKMQSDKGSIPDRFSAQQFSDYHSELNMSSLELGDSALYFCASSLGTKLGRRRETQYFGPGTRLLVL.

In nucleotides, the CDR3 is TGTGCCAGCAGCAAAACTCCGGGACCCCGACAGGTCTCCTACGAGCAGTACTTC. This sequence encodes CASSKTPGPRQVSYEQYF. The chain carries TRBV21-1 and TRBJ2-7; TRBD1, as called in the table, went unchecked against the DNA. TRBV21-1 has pseudogene status. The CDR3 loop spans 18 amino acids.

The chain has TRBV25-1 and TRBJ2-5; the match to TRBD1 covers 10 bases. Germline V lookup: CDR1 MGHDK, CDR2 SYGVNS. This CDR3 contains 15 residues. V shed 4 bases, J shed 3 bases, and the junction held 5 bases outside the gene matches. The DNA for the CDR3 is TGTGCCAGCAGTGGCAGACAGGGGGCAAAAGAGACCCAGTACTTC. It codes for CASSGRQGAKETQYF. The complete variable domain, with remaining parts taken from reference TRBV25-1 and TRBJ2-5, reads EADIYQTPRYLVIGTGKKITLECSQTMGHDKMYWYQQDPGMELHLIHYSYGVNSTEKGDLSSESTVSRIRTEHFPLTLESARPSHTSQYLCASSGRQGAKETQYFGPGTRLLVL.

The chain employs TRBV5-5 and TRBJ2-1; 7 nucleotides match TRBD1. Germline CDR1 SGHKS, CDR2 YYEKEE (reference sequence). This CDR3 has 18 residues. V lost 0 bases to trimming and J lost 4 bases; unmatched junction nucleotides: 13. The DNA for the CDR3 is TGTGCCAGCAGCTTGGAGGGGGCGCAGATCATTTTGTACAATGAGCAGTTCTTC. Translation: CASSLEGAQIILYNEQFF.

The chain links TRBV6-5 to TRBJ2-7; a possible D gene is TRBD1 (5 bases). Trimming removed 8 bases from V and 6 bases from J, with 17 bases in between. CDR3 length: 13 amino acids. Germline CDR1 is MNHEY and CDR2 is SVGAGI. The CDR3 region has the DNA TGTGCCAGCCTCACAATCGACAGCCGCGAGCAGTACTTC. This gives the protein CASLTIDSREQYF.

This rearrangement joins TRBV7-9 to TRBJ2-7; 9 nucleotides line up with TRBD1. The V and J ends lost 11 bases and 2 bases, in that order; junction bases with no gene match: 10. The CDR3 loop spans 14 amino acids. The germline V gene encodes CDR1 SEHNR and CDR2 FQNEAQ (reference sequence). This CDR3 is CAGQRDRETYEQYF. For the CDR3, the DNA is TGTGCCGGCCAGAGGGACAGGGAGACCTACGAGCAGTACTTC.

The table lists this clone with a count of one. Written as DNA, the CDR3 is TGTGCCAGCAGCTATTATCAGCGGGGCACGGGTGGCTACACCTTC. Translating it yields CASSYYQRGTGGYTF. The chain employs TRBV2 and TRBJ1-2, with TRBD1 as a possible D gene (5 bases). The length of the CDR3 is 15 residues. Germline CDR1 is SNHLY and CDR2 is FYNNEI. V lost 6 bases, J lost 7 bases, and 21 bases lay in between.

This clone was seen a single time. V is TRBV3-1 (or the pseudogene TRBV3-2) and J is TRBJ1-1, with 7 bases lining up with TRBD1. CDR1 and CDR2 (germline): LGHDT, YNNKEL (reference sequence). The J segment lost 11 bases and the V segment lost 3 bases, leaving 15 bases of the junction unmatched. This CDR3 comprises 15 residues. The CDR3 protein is CASSQLPGSGGRAFF. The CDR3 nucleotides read TGTGCCAGCAGCCAGTTGCCGGGATCAGGGGGGCGTGCTTTCTTT.

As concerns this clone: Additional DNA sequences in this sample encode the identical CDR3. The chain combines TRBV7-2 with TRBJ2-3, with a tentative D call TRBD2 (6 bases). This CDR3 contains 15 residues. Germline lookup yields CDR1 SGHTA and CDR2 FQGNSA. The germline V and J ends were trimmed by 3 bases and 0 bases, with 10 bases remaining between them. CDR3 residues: CASSLVRGSTDTQYF. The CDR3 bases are TGTGCCAGCAGCTTGGTGCGGGGTAGCACAGATACGCAGTATTTT.

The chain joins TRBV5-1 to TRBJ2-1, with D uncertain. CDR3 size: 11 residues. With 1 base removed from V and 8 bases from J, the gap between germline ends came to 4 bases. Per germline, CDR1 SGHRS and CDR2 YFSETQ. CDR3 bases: TGCGCCAGCAGCTTGCGGGATGAGCAGTTCTTC. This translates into CASSLRDEQFF.

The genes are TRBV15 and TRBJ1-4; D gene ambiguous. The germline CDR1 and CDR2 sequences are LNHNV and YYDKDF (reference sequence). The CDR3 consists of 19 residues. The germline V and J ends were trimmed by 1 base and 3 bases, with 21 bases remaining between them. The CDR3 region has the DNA TGTGCCACCAGCAGAGGGCCGTCAGGTACATGGGTCGCTAATGAAAAACTGTTTTTT. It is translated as CATSRGPSGTWVANEKLFF.

The CDR3 protein is CASRIAGSYNEQFF. The CDR3, as DNA: TGCGCCAGCAGAATAGCGGGTTCCTACAATGAGCAGTTCTTC. J is TRBJ2-1 and V is TRBV5-1; 7 nucleotides align to TRBD2. The ends lost 5 bases at V and 1 base at J; junction bases unmatched: 3. Germline lookup yields CDR1 SGHRS and CDR2 YFSETQ. The CDR3 contains 14 residues. The variable domain in full, with the rest retrieved from reference TRBV5-1 and TRBJ2-1, is KAGVTQTPRYLIKTRGQQVTLSCSPISGHRSVSWYQQTPGQGLQFLFEYFSETQRNKGNFPGRFSGRQFSNSRSEMNVSTLELGDSALYLCASRIAGSYNEQFFGPGTRLTVL.

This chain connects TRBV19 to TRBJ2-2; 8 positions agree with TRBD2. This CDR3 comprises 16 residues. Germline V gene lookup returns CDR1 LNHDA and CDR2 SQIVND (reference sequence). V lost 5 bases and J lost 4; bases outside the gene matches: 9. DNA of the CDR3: TGTGCCAGTAGTGCTTGGCACGGGGGGGCCACCGGGGAGCTGTTTTTT. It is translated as CASSAWHGGATGELFF.

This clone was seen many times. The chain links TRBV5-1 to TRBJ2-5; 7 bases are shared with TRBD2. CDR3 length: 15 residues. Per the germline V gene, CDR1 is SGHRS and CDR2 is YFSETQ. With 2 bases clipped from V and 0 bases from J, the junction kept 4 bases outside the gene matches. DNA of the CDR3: TGCGCCAGCAGCTTCGACGGACTAGACCAAGAGACCCAGTACTTC. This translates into CASSFDGLDQETQYF.

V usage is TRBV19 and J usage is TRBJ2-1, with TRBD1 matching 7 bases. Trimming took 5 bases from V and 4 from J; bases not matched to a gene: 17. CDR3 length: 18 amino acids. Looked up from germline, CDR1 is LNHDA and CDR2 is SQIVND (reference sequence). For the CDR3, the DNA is TGTGCCAGTAGTTATTCTATTGACAGGCCGGGACAGTACAATGAGCAGTTCTTC. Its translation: CASSYSIDRPGQYNEQFF.

The DNA of the CDR3 is TGTGCCAGCAGTTATAAGGCGGGCCTGAACACCGGGGAGCTGTTTTTT. This sequence encodes CASSYKAGLNTGELFF. The V call is TRBV6-5, the J call TRBJ2-2, with a weak D call TRBD2 (5 bases). This CDR3 is built from 16 residues. Germline values: CDR1 MNHEY, CDR2 SVGAGI. Trimming pared 3 bases from V and 1 base from J, leaving 12 bases between.

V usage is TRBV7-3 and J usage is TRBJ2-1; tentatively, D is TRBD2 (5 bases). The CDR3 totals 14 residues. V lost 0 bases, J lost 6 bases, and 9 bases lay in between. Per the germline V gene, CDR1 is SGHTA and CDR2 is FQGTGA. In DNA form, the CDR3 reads TGTGCCAGCAGCTTAACGGGTCGGGGCAATGAGCAGTTCTTC. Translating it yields CASSLTGRGNEQFF.